Below, 11 T cell receptor beta chains from the same sample are listed, as sequenced in a study of T cell repertoires in cytomegalovirus infection. These receptors' antigens are unknown. Each CDR3 protein is one row after TCRdb ran MiXCR on the reads. The sample holds tens of thousands of distinct CDR3 sequences, more than 20% seen once. Specimen: PBMCs, sequenced either directly or after in vitro stimulation (not recorded which). These receptors were collected from a human donor in good health (CMV status not recorded). Some clones in this sample may be carry-over from other donors' samples.

Ten or more counts support this clonotype. The chain joins TRBV19 to TRBJ1-5; D is ambiguous. Looked up from germline, CDR1 is LNHDA and CDR2 is SQIVND (reference sequence). V shed 11 bases and J shed 5 bases, with 13 bases lying between them. The length of the CDR3 is 12 residues. In nucleotides, the CDR3 is TGTGCCGGCGTGCAGAAGGATCAGCCCCAGCATTTT. The encoded protein is CAGVQKDQPQHF.

By share, this clonotype ranks as medium-sized. The chain carries TRBV11-2 and TRBJ2-1, with 11 bases aligning to TRBD2. The CDR3 length is 15 residues. J lost 4 bases, V lost 3 bases, and 2 bases had no gene match. Per the germline V gene, CDR1 is SGHAT and CDR2 is FQNNGV. CDR3: CASSLGLAEYNEQFF. DNA for the CDR3: TGTGCCAGCAGCTTGGGACTAGCGGAGTACAATGAGCAGTTCTTC.

This clonotype was counted only a few times. The rearrangement uses TRBV9 and TRBJ1-3; D is unclear. This CDR3 comprises 14 residues. Germline CDR1 SGDLS, CDR2 YYNGEE. Trimming stripped 3 bases from V and 1 base from J, with 8 bases between. The CDR3 is CASSAESSGNTIYF. The CDR3 bases are TGTGCCAGCAGCGCTGAGTCTTCTGGAAACACCATATATTTT.

This clonotype was detected many times. This sequence joins TRBV28 and TRBJ1-2; 8 bases match TRBD1. V shed 5 bases and J 1 base; nucleotides not matched to a gene: 6. CDR3 length: 15 amino acids. CDR1 and CDR2 from the germline V gene are MDHEN and SYDVKM. This CDR3 is CASSHTGGINYGYTF. DNA of the CDR3: TGTGCCAGCAGTCACACAGGGGGAATTAACTATGGCTACACCTTC.

This clonotype was counted many times. This CDR3 reads CASSPRSGTGELFF. The DNA of the CDR3 is TGTGCCAGCAGTCCCCGGTCGGGGACCGGGGAGCTGTTTTTT. The chain recombines TRBV2 with TRBJ2-2; a weak D match, TRBD2 (5 bases). V was shortened by 5 bases and J by 5 bases, with 12 bases between the two germline ends. Germline-derived CDR1 and CDR2 are SNHLY and FYNNEI. CDR3 size: 14 residues. Full variable domain (missing parts from reference TRBV2 and TRBJ2-2): EPEVTQTPSHQVTQMGQEVILRCVPISNHLYFYWYRQILGQKVEFLVSFYNNEISEKSEIFDDQFSVERPDGSNFTLKIRSTKLEDSAMYFCASSPRSGTGELFFGEGSRLTVL.

In its sample, this clonotype was seen a few times. The rearrangement joins TRBV29-1 to TRBJ2-5; the D is unclear. Germline CDR1 is SQVTM and CDR2 is ANQGSEA. The CDR3 runs to 13 residues. Trimming took 1 base from V and 5 from J, leaving 11 bases between them. CDR3 sequence reads: CSVEGGLGETQYF. CDR3 sequence (DNA): TGCAGCGTTGAAGGAGGCTTGGGGGAGACCCAGTACTTC.

The chain joins TRBV6-5 to TRBJ2-6, with TRBD1 matching 8 bases. This CDR3 region has 15 residues. The ends lost 6 bases at V and 3 bases at J; junction bases unmatched: 4. Germline V gives CDR1 MNHEY, CDR2 SVGAGI. CDR3 bases: TGTGCCAGCAGATATACAGGGGGTGGGGCCAACGTCCTGACTTTC. Translating gives CASRYTGGGANVLTF.

This clonotype was counted many times. This chain links TRBV18 with TRBJ1-1; D might be TRBD1 (5 bases). V was trimmed by 3 bases and J by 6 bases, leaving 14 bases between them. There are 14 residues in the CDR3. Germline lookup yields CDR1 KGHSH and CDR2 LQKENI. The CDR3 bases are TGTGCCAGCTCACCGTCCCCATCGGGGGCTGAAGCTTTCTTT. This encodes CASSPSPSGAEAFF.

This chain links TRBV7-2 with TRBJ2-7; D is perhaps TRBD1 (6 bases). Germline lookup yields CDR1 SGHTA and CDR2 FQGNSA. V lost 5 bases and J lost 3, with 23 bases in between. The CDR3 totals 17 residues. CDR3 sequence reads: CASSGRAGQTPLYEQYF. The CDR3 bases are TGTGCCAGCAGCGGAAGGGCAGGACAGACGCCCCTCTACGAGCAGTACTTC. Looking up the rest from reference TRBV7-2 and TRBJ2-7 gives the full variable domain: GAGVSQSPSNKVTEKGKDVELRCDPISGHTALYWYRQSLGQGLEFLIYFQGNSAPDKSGLPSDRFSAERTGGSVSTLTIQRTQQEDSAVYLCASSGRAGQTPLYEQYFGPGTRLTVT.

This clonotype was seen ten or more times. CDR3 sequence: CASSLWDGTSGNTIYF. CDR3 nucleotide sequence: TGTGCCAGCAGCCTCTGGGACGGGACCTCTGGAAACACCATATATTTT. This chain joins TRBV7-2 and TRBJ1-3, with D possibly matching TRBD1 (5 bases). This CDR3 has 16 residues. Germline-derived CDR1 and CDR2 are SGHTA and FQGNSA. Trimming took off 5 bases at V and 0 bases at J, with 14 bases between the two ends.

This rearrangement joins TRBV19 to TRBJ2-3; perhaps TRBD2 as D (6 bases). CDR3 length: 14 amino acids. Trimming removed 6 bases from V and 2 bases from J, with 12 bases in between. CDR1 and CDR2 from the germline V gene are LNHDA and SQIVND (reference sequence). The CDR3 region has the DNA TGTGCCAGTAGCTGGGGACTTCTCACAGATACGCAGTATTTT. Translating gives CASSWGLLTDTQYF.